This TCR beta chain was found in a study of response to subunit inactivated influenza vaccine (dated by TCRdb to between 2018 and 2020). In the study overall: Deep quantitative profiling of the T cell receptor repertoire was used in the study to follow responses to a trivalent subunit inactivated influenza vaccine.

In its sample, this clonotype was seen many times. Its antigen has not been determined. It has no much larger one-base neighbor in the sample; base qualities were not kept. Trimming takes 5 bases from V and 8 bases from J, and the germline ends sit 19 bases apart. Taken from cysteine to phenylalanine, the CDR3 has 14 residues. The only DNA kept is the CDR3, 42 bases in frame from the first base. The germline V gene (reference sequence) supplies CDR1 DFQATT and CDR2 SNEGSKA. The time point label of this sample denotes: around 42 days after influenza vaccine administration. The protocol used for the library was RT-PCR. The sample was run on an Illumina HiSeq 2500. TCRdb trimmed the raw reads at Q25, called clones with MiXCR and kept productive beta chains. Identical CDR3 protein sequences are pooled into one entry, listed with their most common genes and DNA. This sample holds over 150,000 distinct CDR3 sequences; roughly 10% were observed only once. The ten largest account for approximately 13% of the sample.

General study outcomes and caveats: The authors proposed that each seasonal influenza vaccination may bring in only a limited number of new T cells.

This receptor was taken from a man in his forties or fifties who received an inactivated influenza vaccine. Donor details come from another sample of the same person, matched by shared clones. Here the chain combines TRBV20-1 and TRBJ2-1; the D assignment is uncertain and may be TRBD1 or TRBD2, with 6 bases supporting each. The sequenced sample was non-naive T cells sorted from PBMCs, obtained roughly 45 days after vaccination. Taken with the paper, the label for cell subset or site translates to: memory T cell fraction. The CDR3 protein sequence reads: CSAPLGGFVDEQFF. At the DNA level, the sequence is TGCAGTGCTCCACTAGGGGGGTTTGTAGATGAGCAGTTCTTC.